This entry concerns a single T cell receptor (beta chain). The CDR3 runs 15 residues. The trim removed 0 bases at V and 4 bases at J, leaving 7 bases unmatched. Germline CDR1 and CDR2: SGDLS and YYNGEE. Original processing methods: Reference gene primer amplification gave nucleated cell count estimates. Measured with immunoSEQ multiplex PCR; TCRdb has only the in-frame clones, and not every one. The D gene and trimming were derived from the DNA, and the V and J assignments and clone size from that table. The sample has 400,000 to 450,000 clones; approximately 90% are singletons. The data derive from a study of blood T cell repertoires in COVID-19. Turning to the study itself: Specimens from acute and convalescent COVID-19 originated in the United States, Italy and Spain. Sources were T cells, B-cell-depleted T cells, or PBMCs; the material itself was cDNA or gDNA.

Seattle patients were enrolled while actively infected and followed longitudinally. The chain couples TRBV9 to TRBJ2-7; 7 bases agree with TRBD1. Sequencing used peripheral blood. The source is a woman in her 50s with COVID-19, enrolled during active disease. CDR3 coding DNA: TGTGCCAGCAGCGTAGCCCCGGGACAGCCTTACGAGCAGTACTTC. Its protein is CASSVAPGQPYEQYF.